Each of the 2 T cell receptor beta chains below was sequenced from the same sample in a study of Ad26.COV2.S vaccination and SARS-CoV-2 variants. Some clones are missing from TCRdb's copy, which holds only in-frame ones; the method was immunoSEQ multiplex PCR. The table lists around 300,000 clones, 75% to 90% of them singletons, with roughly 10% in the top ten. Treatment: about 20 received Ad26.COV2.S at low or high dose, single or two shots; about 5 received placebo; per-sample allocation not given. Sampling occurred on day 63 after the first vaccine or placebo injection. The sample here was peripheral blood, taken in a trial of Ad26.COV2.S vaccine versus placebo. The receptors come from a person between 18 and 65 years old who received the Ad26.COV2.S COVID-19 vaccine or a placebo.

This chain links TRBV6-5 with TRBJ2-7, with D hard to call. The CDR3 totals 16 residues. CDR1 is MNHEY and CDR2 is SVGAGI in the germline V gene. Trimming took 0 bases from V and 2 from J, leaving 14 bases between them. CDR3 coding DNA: TGTGCCAGCAGTTACTCATTTCAGGCTGGGACCTACGAGCAGTACTTC. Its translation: CASSYSFQAGTYEQYF.

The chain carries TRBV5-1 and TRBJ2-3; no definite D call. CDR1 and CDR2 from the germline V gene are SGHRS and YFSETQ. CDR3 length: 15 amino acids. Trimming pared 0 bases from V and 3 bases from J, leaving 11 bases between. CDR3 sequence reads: CASSLAITETDTQYF. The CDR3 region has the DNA TGCGCCAGCAGCTTGGCCATTACAGAAACAGATACGCAGTATTTT.